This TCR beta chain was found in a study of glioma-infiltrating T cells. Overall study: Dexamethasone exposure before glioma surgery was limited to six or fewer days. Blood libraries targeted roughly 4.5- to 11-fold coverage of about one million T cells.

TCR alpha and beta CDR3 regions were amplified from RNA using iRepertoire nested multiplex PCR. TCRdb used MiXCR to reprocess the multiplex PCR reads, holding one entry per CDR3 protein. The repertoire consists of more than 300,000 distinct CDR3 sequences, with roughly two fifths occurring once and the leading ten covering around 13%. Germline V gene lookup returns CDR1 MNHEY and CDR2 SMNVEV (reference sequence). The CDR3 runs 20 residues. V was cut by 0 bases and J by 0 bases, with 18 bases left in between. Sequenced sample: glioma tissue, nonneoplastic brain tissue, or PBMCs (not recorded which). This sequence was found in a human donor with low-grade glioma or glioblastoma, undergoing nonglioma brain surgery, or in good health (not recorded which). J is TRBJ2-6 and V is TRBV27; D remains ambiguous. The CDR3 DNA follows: TGTGCCAGCAGTTTATCGATTGGTAGAGTCACTGGCTCTGGGGCCAACGTCCTGACTTTC. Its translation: CASSLSIGRVTGSGANVLTF.